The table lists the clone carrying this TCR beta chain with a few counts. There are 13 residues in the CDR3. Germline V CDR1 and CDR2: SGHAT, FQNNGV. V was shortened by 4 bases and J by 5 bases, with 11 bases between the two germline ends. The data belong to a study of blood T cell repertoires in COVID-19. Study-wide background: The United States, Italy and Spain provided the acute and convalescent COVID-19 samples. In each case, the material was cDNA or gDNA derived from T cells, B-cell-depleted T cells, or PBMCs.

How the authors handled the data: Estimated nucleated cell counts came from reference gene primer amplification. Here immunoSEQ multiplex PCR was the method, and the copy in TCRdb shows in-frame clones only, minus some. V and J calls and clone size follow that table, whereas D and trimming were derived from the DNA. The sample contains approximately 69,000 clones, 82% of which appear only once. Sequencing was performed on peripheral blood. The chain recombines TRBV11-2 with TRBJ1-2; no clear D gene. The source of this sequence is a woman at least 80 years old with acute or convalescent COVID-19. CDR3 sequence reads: CASSSPRRYGYTF. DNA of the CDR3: TGTGCCAGCAGCTCCCCGAGAAGATATGGCTACACCTTC. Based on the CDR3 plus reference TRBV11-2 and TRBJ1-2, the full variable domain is EAGVAQSPRYKIIEKRQSVAFWCNPISGHATLYWYQQILGQGPKLLIQFQNNGVVDDSQLPKDRFSAERLKGVDSTLKIQPAKLEDSAVYLCASSSPRRYGYTFGSGTRLTVV.